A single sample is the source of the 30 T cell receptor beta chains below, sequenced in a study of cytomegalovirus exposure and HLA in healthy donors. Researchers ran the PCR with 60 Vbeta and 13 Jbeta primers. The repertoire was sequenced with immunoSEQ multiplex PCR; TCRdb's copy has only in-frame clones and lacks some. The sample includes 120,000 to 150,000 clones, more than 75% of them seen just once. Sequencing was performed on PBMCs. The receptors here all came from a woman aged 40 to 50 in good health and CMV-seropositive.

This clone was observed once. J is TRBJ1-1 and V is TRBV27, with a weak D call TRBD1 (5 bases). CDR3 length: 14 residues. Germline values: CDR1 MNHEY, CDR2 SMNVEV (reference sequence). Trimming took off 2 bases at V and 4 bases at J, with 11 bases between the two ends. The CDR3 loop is CASSLAGLGTEAFF. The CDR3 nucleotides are TGTGCCAGCAGTTTAGCAGGGTTGGGCACTGAAGCTTTCTTT.

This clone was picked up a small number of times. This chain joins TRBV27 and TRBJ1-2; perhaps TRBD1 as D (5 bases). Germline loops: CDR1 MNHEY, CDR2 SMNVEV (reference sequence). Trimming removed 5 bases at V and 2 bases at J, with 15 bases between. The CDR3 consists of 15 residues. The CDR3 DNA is TGTGCCAGCAGTCGCATACTGGGGGGGAACTATGGCTACACCTTC. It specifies CASSRILGGNYGYTF.

CDR3 loop: CASSLDAGGNEKLFF. Here the CDR3 DNA reads TGCGCCAGCAGCTTGGATGCAGGGGGAAATGAAAAACTGTTTTTT. V and J are TRBV5-1 and TRBJ1-4; 7 bases line up with TRBD1. The V segment lost 0 bases and the J segment 5 bases; nucleotides outside the gene matches: 4. The CDR3 has 15 amino acids. Looked up from germline, CDR1 is SGHRS and CDR2 is YFSETQ. The whole variable domain, remainder taken from reference TRBV5-1 and TRBJ1-4, is KAGVTQTPRYLIKTRGQQVTLSCSPISGHRSVSWYQQTPGQGLQFLFEYFSETQRNKGNFPGRFSGRQFSNSRSEMNVSTLELGDSALYLCASSLDAGGNEKLFFGSGTQLSVL.

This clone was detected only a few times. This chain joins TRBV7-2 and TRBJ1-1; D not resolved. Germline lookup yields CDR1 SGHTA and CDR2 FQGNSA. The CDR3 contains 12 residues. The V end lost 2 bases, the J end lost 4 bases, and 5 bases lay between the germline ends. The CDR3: CASSLWSTEAFF. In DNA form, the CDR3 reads TGTGCCAGCAGCTTATGGAGCACTGAAGCTTTCTTT.

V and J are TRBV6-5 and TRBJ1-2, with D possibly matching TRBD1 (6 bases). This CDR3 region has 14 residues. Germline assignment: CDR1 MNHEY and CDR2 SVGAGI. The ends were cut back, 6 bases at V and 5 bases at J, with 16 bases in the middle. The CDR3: CASRLSGTLYGYTF. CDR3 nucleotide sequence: TGTGCCAGCAGACTGAGCGGGACACTATATGGCTACACCTTC.

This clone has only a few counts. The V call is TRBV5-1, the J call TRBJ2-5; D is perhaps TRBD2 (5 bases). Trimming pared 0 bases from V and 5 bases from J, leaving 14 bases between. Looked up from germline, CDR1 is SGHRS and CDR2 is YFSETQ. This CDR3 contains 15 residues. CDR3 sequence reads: CASSLGQAWEETQYF. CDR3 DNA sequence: TGCGCCAGCAGCTTGGGGCAGGCATGGGAGGAGACCCAGTACTTC.

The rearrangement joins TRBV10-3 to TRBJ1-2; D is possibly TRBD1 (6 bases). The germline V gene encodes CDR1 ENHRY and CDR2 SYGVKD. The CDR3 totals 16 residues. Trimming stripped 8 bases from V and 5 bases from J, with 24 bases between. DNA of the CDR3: TGTGCCATCGGCTCGGACAGCACTCCGGGCCGATATGGCTACACCTTC. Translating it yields CAIGSDSTPGRYGYTF.

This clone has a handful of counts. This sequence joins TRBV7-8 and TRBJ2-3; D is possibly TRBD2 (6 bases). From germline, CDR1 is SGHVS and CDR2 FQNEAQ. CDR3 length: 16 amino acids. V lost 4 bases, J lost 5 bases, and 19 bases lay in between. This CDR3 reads CASSYLGDFGGDTQYF. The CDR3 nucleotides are TGTGCCAGCAGCTATCTCGGGGACTTCGGTGGAGATACGCAGTATTTT.

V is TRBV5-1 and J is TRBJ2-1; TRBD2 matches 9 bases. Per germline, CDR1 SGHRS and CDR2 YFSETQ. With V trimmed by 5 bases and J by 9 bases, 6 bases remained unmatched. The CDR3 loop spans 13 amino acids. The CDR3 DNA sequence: TGCGCCAGCAGGGTAGCGGGAGCAGGTGAGCAGTTCTTC. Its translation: CASRVAGAGEQFF.

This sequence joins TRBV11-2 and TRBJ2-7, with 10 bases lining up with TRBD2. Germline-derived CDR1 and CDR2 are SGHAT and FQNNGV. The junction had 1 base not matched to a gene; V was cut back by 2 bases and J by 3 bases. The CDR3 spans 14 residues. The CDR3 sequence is CASSLSSGSYEQYF. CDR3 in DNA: TGTGCCAGCAGCTTATCTAGCGGGAGCTACGAGCAGTACTTC.

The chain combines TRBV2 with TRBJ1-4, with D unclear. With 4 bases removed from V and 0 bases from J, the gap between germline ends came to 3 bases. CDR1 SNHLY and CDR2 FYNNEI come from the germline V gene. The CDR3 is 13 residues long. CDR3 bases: TGTGCCAGCAGTGGTACAACTAATGAAAAACTGTTTTTT. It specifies CASSGTTNEKLFF.

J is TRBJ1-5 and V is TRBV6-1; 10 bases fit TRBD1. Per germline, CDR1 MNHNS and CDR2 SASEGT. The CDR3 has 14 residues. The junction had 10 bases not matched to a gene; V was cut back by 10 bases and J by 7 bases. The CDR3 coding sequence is TGTGCCACATCGGGACAGGGGAGAGGGCAGCCCCAGCATTTT. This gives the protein CATSGQGRGQPQHF.

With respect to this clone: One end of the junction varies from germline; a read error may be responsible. The chain's CDR3 is CASSQAENQPQHF. The CDR3, as DNA: TGTGCCAGCAGTCAAGCAGAGAATCAGCCCCAGCATTTT. V is TRBV2 and J is TRBJ1-5; D unclear. The CDR3 has 13 amino acids. Germline V CDR1 and CDR2: SNHLY, FYNNEI.

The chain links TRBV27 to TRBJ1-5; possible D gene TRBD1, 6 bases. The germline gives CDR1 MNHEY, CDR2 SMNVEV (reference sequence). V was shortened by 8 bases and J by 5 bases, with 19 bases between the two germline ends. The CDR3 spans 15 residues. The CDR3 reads CASPPARGLYQPQHF. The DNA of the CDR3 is TGTGCCAGCCCCCCGGCCAGGGGCCTCTATCAGCCCCAGCATTTT.

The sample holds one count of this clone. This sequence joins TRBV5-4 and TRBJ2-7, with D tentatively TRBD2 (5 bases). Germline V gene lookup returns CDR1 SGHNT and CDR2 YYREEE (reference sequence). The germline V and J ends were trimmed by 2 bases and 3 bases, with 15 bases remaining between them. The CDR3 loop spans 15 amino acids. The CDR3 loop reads CASSFGTRGDYEQYF. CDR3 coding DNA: TGTGCCAGCAGCTTCGGCACCCGGGGTGACTACGAGCAGTACTTC. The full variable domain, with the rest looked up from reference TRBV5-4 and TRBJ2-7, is ETGVTQSPTHLIKTRGQQVTLRCSSQSGHNTVSWYQQALGQGPQFIFQYYREEENGRGNFPPRFSGLQFPNYSSELNVNALELDDSALYLCASSFGTRGDYEQYFGPGTRLTVT.

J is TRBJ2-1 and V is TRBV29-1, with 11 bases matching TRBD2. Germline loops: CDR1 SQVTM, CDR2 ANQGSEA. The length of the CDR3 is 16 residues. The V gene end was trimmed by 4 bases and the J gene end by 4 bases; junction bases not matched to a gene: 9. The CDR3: CSVGLAGLLAYNEQFF. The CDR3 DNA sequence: TGCAGCGTTGGACTAGCGGGACTCCTCGCTTACAATGAGCAGTTCTTC.

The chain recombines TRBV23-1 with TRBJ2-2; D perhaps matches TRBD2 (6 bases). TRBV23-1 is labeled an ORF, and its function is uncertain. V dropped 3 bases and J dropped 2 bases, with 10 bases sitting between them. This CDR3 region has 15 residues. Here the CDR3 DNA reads TGCGCCAGCAGTCAGGTTGCGGGAAACACCGGGGAGCTGTTTTTT. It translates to CASSQVAGNTGELFF.

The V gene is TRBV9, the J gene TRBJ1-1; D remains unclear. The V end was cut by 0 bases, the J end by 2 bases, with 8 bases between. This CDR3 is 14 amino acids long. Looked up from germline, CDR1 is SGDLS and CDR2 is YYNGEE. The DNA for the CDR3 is TGTGCCAGCAGCGTAGGACAACGAAACACTGAAGCTTTCTTT. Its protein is CASSVGQRNTEAFF.

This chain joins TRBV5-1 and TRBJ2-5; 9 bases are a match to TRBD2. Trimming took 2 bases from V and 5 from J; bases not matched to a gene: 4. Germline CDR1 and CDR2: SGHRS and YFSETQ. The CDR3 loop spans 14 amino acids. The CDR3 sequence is CASSLAGGGETQYF. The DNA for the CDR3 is TGCGCCAGCAGCTTAGCGGGAGGAGGGGAGACCCAGTACTTC.

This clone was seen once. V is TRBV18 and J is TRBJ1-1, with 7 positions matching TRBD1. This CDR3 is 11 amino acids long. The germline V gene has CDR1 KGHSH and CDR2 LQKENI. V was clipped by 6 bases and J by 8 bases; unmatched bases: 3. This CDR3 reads CASSTQGEAFF. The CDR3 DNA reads TGTGCCAGCTCCACACAGGGGGAAGCTTTCTTT.

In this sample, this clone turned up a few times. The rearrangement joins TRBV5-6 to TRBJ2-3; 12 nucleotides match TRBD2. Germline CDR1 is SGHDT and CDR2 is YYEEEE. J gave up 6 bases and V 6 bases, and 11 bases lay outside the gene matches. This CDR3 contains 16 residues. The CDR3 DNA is TGTGCCAGCAACTACGCGACTAGCGGGAGAACGGATACGCAGTATTTT. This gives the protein CASNYATSGRTDTQYF.

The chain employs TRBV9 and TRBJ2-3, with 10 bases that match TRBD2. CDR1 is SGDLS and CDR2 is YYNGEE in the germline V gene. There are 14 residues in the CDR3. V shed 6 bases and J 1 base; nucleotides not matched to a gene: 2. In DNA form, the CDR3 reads TGTGCCAGCACCGGGACTAGCGGCACAGATACGCAGTATTTT. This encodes CASTGTSGTDTQYF.

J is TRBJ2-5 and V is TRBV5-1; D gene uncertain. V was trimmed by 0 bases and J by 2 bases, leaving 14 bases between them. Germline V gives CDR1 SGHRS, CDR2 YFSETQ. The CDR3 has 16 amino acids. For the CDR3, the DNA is TGCGCCAGCAGCTTGGGTGCTTCCGCGGTTCAAGAGACCCAGTACTTC. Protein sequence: CASSLGASAVQETQYF.

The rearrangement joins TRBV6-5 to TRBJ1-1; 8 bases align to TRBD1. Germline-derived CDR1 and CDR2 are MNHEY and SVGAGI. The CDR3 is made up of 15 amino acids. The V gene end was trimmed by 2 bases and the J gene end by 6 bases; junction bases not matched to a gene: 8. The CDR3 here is CASSYRSGGRPEAFF. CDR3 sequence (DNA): TGTGCCAGCAGTTACAGGTCAGGGGGCAGGCCTGAAGCTTTCTTT.

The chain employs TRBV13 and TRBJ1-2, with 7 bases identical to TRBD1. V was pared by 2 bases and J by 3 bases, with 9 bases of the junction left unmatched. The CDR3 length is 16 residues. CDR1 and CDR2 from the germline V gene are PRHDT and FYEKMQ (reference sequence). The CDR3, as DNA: TGTGCCAGCAGCTTATTCGGAGGGGGCGCTCACTATGGCTACACCTTC. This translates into CASSLFGGGAHYGYTF. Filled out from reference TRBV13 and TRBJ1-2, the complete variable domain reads AAGVIQSPRHLIKEKRETATLKCYPIPRHDTVYWYQQGPGQDPQFLISFYEKMQSDKGSIPDRFSAQQFSDYHSELNMSSLELGDSALYFCASSLFGGGAHYGYTFGSGTRLTVV.

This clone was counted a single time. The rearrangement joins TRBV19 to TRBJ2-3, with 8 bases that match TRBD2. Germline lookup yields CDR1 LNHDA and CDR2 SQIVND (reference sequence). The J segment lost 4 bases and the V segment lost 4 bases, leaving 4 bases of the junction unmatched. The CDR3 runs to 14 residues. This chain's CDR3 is CASSNAGGPDTQYF. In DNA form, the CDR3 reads TGTGCCAGTAGTAACGCGGGAGGCCCAGATACGCAGTATTTT.

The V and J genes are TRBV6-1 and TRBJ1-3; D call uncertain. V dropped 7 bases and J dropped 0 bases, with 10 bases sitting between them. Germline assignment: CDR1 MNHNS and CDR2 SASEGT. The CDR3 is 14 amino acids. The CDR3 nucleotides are TGTGCCAGCACCGAAGGGAGCTCTGGAAACACCATATATTTT. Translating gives CASTEGSSGNTIYF.

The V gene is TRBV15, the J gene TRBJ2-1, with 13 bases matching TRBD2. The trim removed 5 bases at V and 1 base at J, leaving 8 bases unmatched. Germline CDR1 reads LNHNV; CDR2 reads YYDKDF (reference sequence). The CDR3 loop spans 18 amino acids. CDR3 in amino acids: CATSPRTSGRTSYNEQFF. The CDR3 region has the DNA TGTGCCACCAGCCCAAGGACTAGCGGGAGAACGTCCTACAATGAGCAGTTCTTC.

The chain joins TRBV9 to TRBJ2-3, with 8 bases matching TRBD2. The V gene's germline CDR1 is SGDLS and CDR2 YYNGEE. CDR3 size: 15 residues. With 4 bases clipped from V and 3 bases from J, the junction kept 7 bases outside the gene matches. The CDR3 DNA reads TGTGCCAGCAGCCCCCTGAGCGGGAGTACAGATACGCAGTATTTT. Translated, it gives CASSPLSGSTDTQYF.

In nucleotides, the CDR3 is TGTGCCATCAGTGAGGGGGCCAGTGAAAAACTGTTTTTT. Its translation is CAISEGASEKLFF. The chain is built from TRBV10-3 and TRBJ1-4, with a tentative D call TRBD1 (5 bases). Deletions cut 2 bases from V and 7 bases from J, with 8 bases between. Germline V lookup: CDR1 ENHRY, CDR2 SYGVKD. The CDR3 is made up of 13 amino acids.